The 32 T cell receptor beta chains in this list originate from one sample, sequenced in a study of low-dose radiotherapy and immunotherapy resistance in tumors. The time point is: after trial treatment. Treatment reported: LDRT plus nivolumab, ipilimumab, low-dose cyclophosphamide and aspirin (RACIN trial). Alpha and beta chains were covered, as first-strand cDNA relied on TRAV- and TRBV-specific primers. TCR amplification used roughly 20 PCR cycles, a constant-region primer and a V-primer adapter. TCRdb re-called the reads with MiXCR, one entry per CDR3 protein. The table shows 30,000 to 45,000 distinct CDR3 sequences, with less than 25% occurring only once. The sequencing here drew on PBMCs, taken after low-dose radiotherapy plus immunotherapy. The receptors derive from a female donor with ovarian cancer.

This clonotype was detected many times. The rearrangement uses TRBV19 and TRBJ1-4; maybe TRBD1 (5 bases). CDR1 LNHDA and CDR2 SQIVND come from the germline V gene (reference sequence). Trimming removed 9 bases from V and 0 bases from J, with 14 bases in between. CDR3 length: 15 residues. The CDR3 sequence: CASSSPGATNEKLFF. The DNA for the CDR3 is TGTGCCAGCAGTTCCCCGGGGGCAACTAATGAAAAACTGTTTTTT.

This chain connects TRBV7-6 to TRBJ2-5, with 14 bases fitting TRBD2. CDR3 length: 14 amino acids. The germline gives CDR1 SGHVS, CDR2 FNYEAQ. Germline trimming cut 8 bases from V and 2 bases from J; bases unmatched to any gene: 1. The CDR3 here is CASGTSGRQETQYF. The CDR3 DNA reads TGTGCCAGCGGGACTAGCGGGAGACAAGAGACCCAGTACTTC.

The chain recombines TRBV3-1 with TRBJ2-1; TRBD1 aligns across 12 bases. Germline V gene sequence: CDR1 LGHDT, CDR2 YNNKEL (reference sequence). The J segment lost 10 bases and the V segment lost 4 bases, leaving 11 bases of the junction unmatched. The CDR3 loop spans 16 amino acids. CDR3 sequence (DNA): TGTGCCAGCAGCCCCCTCCCGGGACAGGGGGCTGGGGAGCAGTTCTTC. Its translation is CASSPLPGQGAGEQFF.

This clonotype has a count of ten or more. The V gene is TRBV14, the J gene TRBJ2-5, with D hard to call. The CDR3 has 12 residues. Germline values: CDR1 SGHDN, CDR2 FVKESK. Trimming removed 8 bases at V and 6 bases at J, with 13 bases between. The CDR3 sequence: CASSRAGQTQYF. DNA of the CDR3: TGTGCCAGCTCAAGGGCCGGACAGACCCAGTACTTC.

Many counts were recorded for this clonotype. This chain uses TRBV7-2 with TRBJ2-3, with a tentative D call TRBD2 (7 bases). The CDR3 runs to 16 residues. Germline values: CDR1 SGHTA, CDR2 FQGNSA. The V end lost 1 base, the J end lost 2 bases, and 13 bases lay between the germline ends. DNA for the CDR3: TGTGCCAGCAGCTTAGTAGGGGGGGGAGTCACAGATACGCAGTATTTT. This sequence encodes CASSLVGGGVTDTQYF.

This clonotype was observed at least ten times. This chain joins TRBV20-1 and TRBJ2-1; TRBD2 matches at 10 bases. J lost 5 bases, V lost 1 base, and 8 bases had no gene match. The germline V gene encodes CDR1 DFQATT and CDR2 SNEGSKA (reference sequence). CDR3 length: 16 amino acids. CDR3 in amino acids: CSARVTAGGTNNEQFF. Written as DNA, the CDR3 is TGCAGTGCTAGAGTTACAGCGGGAGGGACAAACAATGAGCAGTTCTTC.

This clonotype was seen repeatedly, ten times or more. The chain has TRBV5-3 and TRBJ2-2; tentatively, D is TRBD1 (7 bases). TRBV5-3 is placed among ORFs of uncertain function. The CDR3 has 16 residues. V was shortened by 4 bases and J by 4 bases, with 17 bases between the two germline ends. CDR3 bases: TGTGCCAGAAGCGCGGGACAGCCAAGCCCCACCGGGGAGCTGTTTTTT. Encoded protein: CARSAGQPSPTGELFF.

This clonotype was seen ten or more times. This chain uses TRBV15 with TRBJ2-1, with D hard to call. V lost 1 base and J 1 base, leaving 11 bases between the germline ends. In germline, CDR1 is LNHNV, CDR2 YYDKDF (reference sequence). This CDR3 is 16 amino acids long. Here the CDR3 DNA reads TGTGCCACCAGCAGAGTTCGAGACCTTTCCTACAATGAGCAGTTCTTC. It specifies CATSRVRDLSYNEQFF.

This clonotype was counted a single time. One junction end disagrees with the germline gene, perhaps due to a read error. V gene TRBV6-1 combines with J gene TRBJ2-3, with 9 bases fitting TRBD1. The CDR3 is made up of 17 amino acids. Germline assignment: CDR1 MNHNS and CDR2 SASEGT. The CDR3 reads CASSDTYTGGLTDTRYF. CDR3 nucleotide sequence: TGTGCCAGCAGTGACACCTATACAGGGGGCCTCACAGATACGCGGTATTTT.

This clonotype was observed a few times. The chain combines TRBV29-1 with TRBJ2-5; 8 bases line up with TRBD2. From germline, CDR1 is SQVTM and CDR2 ANQGSEA. The CDR3 totals 15 residues. J lost 2 bases, V lost 5 bases, and 10 bases had no gene match. The CDR3 coding sequence is TGCAGCGTTTCCCGATCGACTAGCGAACAAGAGACCCAGTACTTC. Its translation is CSVSRSTSEQETQYF.

This clonotype was detected ten times or more. One junction end does not reproduce the germline sequence, and a read error may be involved. This chain links TRBV18 with TRBJ2-7; D is possibly TRBD2 (6 bases). Per the germline V gene, CDR1 is KGHSH and CDR2 is LQKENI. The CDR3 sequence is 16 residues long. DNA for the CDR3: TGTGCCAGCTCCCCACTTTGGGGCGGGACTCCCGGCGAGCAGTACTTC. Translation: CASSPLWGGTPGEQYF.

On this clonotype: At one boundary the junction diverges from the germline segment, which might be a read error. The chain joins TRBV7-3 to TRBJ2-3; D may be TRBD1 or TRBD2 (6 bases each). CDR3 length equals 14 residues. Germline loops: CDR1 SGHTA, CDR2 FQGTGA. The CDR3 sequence is CASSYREDTDSQYF. CDR3 bases: TGTGCCAGCAGCTACAGGGAGGACACAGATTCGCAGTATTTT.

This clonotype was seen once. The V and J genes are TRBV28 and TRBJ2-7; 9 bases map to TRBD2. The CDR3 contains 15 residues. Germline values: CDR1 MDHEN, CDR2 SYDVKM. As DNA, the CDR3 is TGTGCTCATAAAGAGGCGGGAGGGCGGTCCTACGAGCAGTACTTC. Its protein product is CAHKEAGGRSYEQYF.

This clonotype came up many times. The CDR3 DNA is TGCGCCAGCAGCTTATCAGGGGCGGTTAATGAAAAACTGTTTTTT. Its translation: CASSLSGAVNEKLFF. The chain combines TRBV5-1 with TRBJ1-4, with D possibly TRBD1 on 6 matching bases. The CDR3 has 15 residues. The germline V gene encodes CDR1 SGHRS and CDR2 YFSETQ. V was cut by 2 bases and J by 4 bases, with 12 bases left in between.

In this sample, this clonotype turned up many times. V is TRBV9 and J is TRBJ2-7; 11 bases line up with TRBD1. This CDR3 has 16 amino acids. J gave up 5 bases and V 0 bases, and 7 bases lay outside the gene matches. The germline CDR1 and CDR2 sequences are SGDLS and YYNGEE. CDR3 region: CASSVGGTGGKHEQYF. DNA of the CDR3: TGTGCCAGCAGCGTAGGAGGGACAGGGGGTAAGCACGAGCAGTACTTC. Variable domain in full (rest from reference TRBV9 and TRBJ2-7): DSGVTQTPKHLITATGQRVTLRCSPRSGDLSVYWYQQSLDQGLQFLIQYYNGEERAKGNILERFSAQQFPDLHSELNLSSLELGDSALYFCASSVGGTGGKHEQYFGPGTRLTVT.

This clonotype has ten or more counts. The chain joins TRBV7-2 to TRBJ2-3; D ambiguous. Germline V gives CDR1 SGHTA, CDR2 FQGNSA. Deletions cut 4 bases from V and 2 bases from J, with 13 bases between. This CDR3 contains 15 residues. The CDR3, as DNA: TGTGCCAGCAGCTCCGACAAGTGGTCCACAGATACGCAGTATTTT. Encoded protein: CASSSDKWSTDTQYF.

This clonotype was seen repeatedly, ten times or more. The V call is TRBV5-1, the J call TRBJ1-6; D remains unclear. V lost 5 bases and J 8 bases, leaving 8 bases between the germline ends. CDR1 is SGHRS and CDR2 is YFSETQ in the germline V gene. This CDR3 spans 12 amino acids. The CDR3 DNA reads as TGCGCCAGCAGGAGAGGAGATTCACCCCTCCACTTT. This codes for CASRRGDSPLHF.

Points on this clonotype: A far larger clone is off by one base, so a read error is likely. V gene TRBV5-1 combines with J gene TRBJ2-5; TRBD2 agrees at 8 bases. V lost 6 bases to trimming and J lost 11 bases; unmatched junction nucleotides: 12. The CDR3 extends over 13 amino acids. Germline V gene lookup returns CDR1 SGHRS and CDR2 YFSETQ. The chain's CDR3 is CASNLAGSNEQYF. The DNA for the CDR3 is TGCGCCAGCAACTTAGCGGGAAGCAATGAGCAGTACTTC.

This clonotype is termed medium-sized. The chain recombines TRBV28 with TRBJ2-6, with D uncertain. The CDR3 length is 15 residues. Germline CDR1 and CDR2: MDHEN and SYDVKM. Trimming shortened V by 7 bases and J by 0 bases, and 10 bases separated the two germline ends. DNA of the CDR3: TGTGCCAGCATCACGGCGAGCTCTGGGGCCAACGTCCTGACTTTC. This translates into CASITASSGANVLTF.

This clonotype was detected ten times or more. The chain carries TRBV7-2 and TRBJ2-1; D is perhaps TRBD1 or TRBD2 (5 bases each). CDR1 SGHTA and CDR2 FQGNSA come from the germline V gene. The V and J ends lost 5 bases and 4 bases respectively, with 21 bases between them. The CDR3 extends over 17 amino acids. CDR3 in DNA: TGTGCCAGCAGCCGCAAACCGGGACCCACAGCTTACAATGAGCAGTTCTTC. Translating it yields CASSRKPGPTAYNEQFF.

This clonotype is termed medium-sized. The genes are TRBV10-3 and TRBJ2-4; 8 bases line up with TRBD1. V lost 0 bases and J lost 7; bases outside the gene matches: 14. Germline CDR1 ENHRY, CDR2 SYGVKD. The CDR3 runs 18 residues. As DNA, the CDR3 is TGTGCCATCAGTGAGTCGATCGTAGGACAGGGAATTCAGAACATTCAGTACTTC. Encoded protein: CAISESIVGQGIQNIQYF.

This sequence joins TRBV6-1 and TRBJ1-1; no definite D call. Germline V gene lookup returns CDR1 MNHNS and CDR2 SASEGT. Trimming shortened V by 5 bases and J by 0 bases, and 16 bases separated the two germline ends. The CDR3 runs 16 residues. CDR3 bases: TGTGCCAGCAGTTACTCCGACGGTAGGATGAACACTGAAGCTTTCTTT. Translation: CASSYSDGRMNTEAFF.

Details on this clonotype: A far larger clone is a single base away, which makes a read error likely. The J gene is TRBJ2-5, the V gene TRBV6-8, with 9 bases aligning to TRBD2. This CDR3 has 15 amino acids. CDR1 is MNHGY and CDR2 is SAAAGT in the germline V gene. V was clipped by 4 bases and J by 11 bases; unmatched bases: 14. The CDR3 here is CASSCSSGTALVQYF. CDR3 nucleotide sequence: TGTGCCAGCAGTTGCTCTAGCGGGACTGCCCTTGTGCAGTACTTC.

This sequence joins TRBV5-5 and TRBJ1-2, with 7 bases matching TRBD1. V trimming: 4 bases; J trimming: 4 bases; junction bases outside the gene matches: 13. Germline V gives CDR1 SGHKS, CDR2 YYEKEE (reference sequence). The CDR3 totals 16 residues. The CDR3 is CASSHLNGQEAYGYTF. CDR3 in DNA: TGTGCCAGCAGCCACTTAAACGGACAGGAAGCCTATGGCTACACCTTC.

This clonotype was picked up many times. The chain carries TRBV7-3 and TRBJ2-2; perhaps TRBD2 as D (6 bases). CDR1 and CDR2 (germline): SGHTA, FQGTGA. The CDR3 totals 16 residues. The V end lost 5 bases, the J end lost 5 bases, and 18 bases lay between the germline ends. The CDR3 region is CASSPTGAVGTGELFF. DNA for the CDR3: TGTGCCAGCAGCCCAACGGGAGCCGTTGGGACCGGGGAGCTGTTTTTT.

Notes on this clonotype: A much larger clone differs by one base, so this may be a read error. The chain uses TRBV27 and TRBJ2-1, with D perhaps TRBD1 (6 bases). The CDR3 contains 15 residues. The germline CDR1 and CDR2 sequences are MNHEY and SMNVEV (reference sequence). With 6 bases removed from V and 13 bases from J, the gap between germline ends came to 25 bases. The CDR3 DNA reads TGTGCCAGCAGCCGGACAAGGGGGTACCAAGAGACCCAGTTCTTC. Amino acid sequence: CASSRTRGYQETQFF.

This clonotype was seen at least ten times. V and J are TRBV5-4 and TRBJ2-7; possibly TRBD2 for D (6 bases). This CDR3 has 12 residues. Trimming pared 2 bases from V and 4 bases from J, leaving 7 bases between. Germline V gene sequence: CDR1 SGHNT, CDR2 YYREEE (reference sequence). CDR3 amino acids: CASSFGGYEQYF. Here the CDR3 DNA reads TGTGCCAGCAGCTTTGGAGGGTACGAGCAGTACTTC. Based on the CDR3 plus reference TRBV5-4 and TRBJ2-7, the full variable domain is ETGVTQSPTHLIKTRGQQVTLRCSSQSGHNTVSWYQQALGQGPQFIFQYYREEENGRGNFPPRFSGLQFPNYSSELNVNALELDDSALYLCASSFGGYEQYFGPGTRLTVT.

The chain combines TRBV5-1 with TRBJ1-1; TRBD1 might be the D (5 bases). Germline V gives CDR1 SGHRS, CDR2 YFSETQ. The CDR3 sequence is 14 residues long. The V and J ends lost 5 bases and 3 bases respectively, with 14 bases between them. The CDR3 coding sequence is TGCGCCAGCAGTGATAGGGGTTTTTACACTGAAGCTTTCTTT. It specifies CASSDRGFYTEAFF.

This clonotype was counted at least ten times. The V gene is TRBV19, the J gene TRBJ2-7; 8 bases map to TRBD2. The CDR3 covers 14 residues. Germline V CDR1 and CDR2: LNHDA, SQIVND (reference sequence). Losses at the gene ends were 4 bases for V and 4 bases for J; bases not matched to a gene: 6. Here the CDR3 reads CASSTASGSYEQYF. CDR3 nucleotide sequence: TGTGCCAGTAGTACGGCAAGCGGGAGTTACGAGCAGTACTTC.

This clonotype has only one observation. A far bigger clonotype differs at one base, so this is likely a read error. V usage is TRBV10-3 and J usage is TRBJ2-4, with TRBD2 matching 10 bases. The CDR3 spans 15 residues. The V gene end was trimmed by 7 bases and the J gene end by 13 bases; junction bases not matched to a gene: 16. The germline V gene has CDR1 ENHRY and CDR2 SYGVKD. The chain's CDR3 is CAITASGSSYNEQYF. In DNA form, the CDR3 reads TGTGCCATCACGGCTAGCGGGAGCTCCTACAATGAGCAGTACTTC.

This clonotype was counted many times. The chain links TRBV28 to TRBJ1-4, with 7 bases fitting TRBD1. In germline, CDR1 is MDHEN, CDR2 SYDVKM. The CDR3 contains 14 residues. The trim removed 4 bases at V and 3 bases at J, leaving 2 bases unmatched. CDR3 region: CASSYGTANEKLFF. As DNA, the CDR3 is TGTGCCAGCAGTTACGGGACAGCTAATGAAAAACTGTTTTTT.

This clonotype was seen repeatedly, ten times or more. The genes are TRBV6-5 and TRBJ2-4; 8 nucleotides agree with TRBD1. CDR3 length: 15 residues. The V and J ends lost 0 bases and 6 bases, in that order; junction bases with no gene match: 4. Per germline, CDR1 MNHEY and CDR2 SVGAGI. DNA of the CDR3: TGTGCCAGCAGTTACTCTGGGACAGGACTAAACATTCAGTACTTC. This translates into CASSYSGTGLNIQYF.